This T cell receptor beta chain was obtained from a study of blood T cell repertoires in COVID-19. Study-level background: T cells, B-cell-depleted T cells, or PBMCs provided the cDNA or gDNA that served as material.

Germline trimming cut 5 bases from V and 5 bases from J; bases unmatched to any gene: 15. This CDR3 has 19 amino acids. Looked up from germline, CDR1 is PRHDT and CDR2 is FYEKMQ (reference sequence). In the authors' workflow: Reference gene primer amplification gave nucleated cell count estimates. The method was immunoSEQ multiplex PCR; TCRdb's version includes in-frame clones alone and lacks a portion of them. V and J calls and clone size are given by that table; D and trimming were obtained from the DNA. This table holds roughly 90,000 clones, roughly 89% found once. This receptor was identified in a woman older than 75 with active COVID-19. The sample was peripheral blood. The V and J genes are TRBV13 and TRBJ2-7; TRBD2 matches at 16 bases. This CDR3 is CASSAASGTSGRARNEQYF. In DNA, the CDR3 is TGTGCCAGCAGCGCAGCGAGTGGGACTAGCGGGAGGGCCAGGAACGAGCAGTACTTC.